These 9 T cell receptor beta chains were all obtained from the same sample, sequenced in a study of T-cell reconstitution after alpha-beta-depleted transplantation in children. Preparation of the TCRbeta library used unique molecular identifiers. TCRdb reprocessed the PCR reads with MiXCR, giving one entry per CDR3 protein. The table records about 200,000 distinct CDR3 sequences, approximately 6.8% of them present only once. Here the sequenced sample was PBMCs, taken before TCRalphabeta/CD19-depleted stem cell transplant. The receptors here all came from a girl under two years old with combined immunodeficiency, due to receive a stem cell transplant.

This clonotype was seen at least ten times. This chain links TRBV29-1 with TRBJ1-1, with no clear D. The ends were cut back, 3 bases at V and 5 bases at J, with 13 bases in the middle. Germline loops: CDR1 SQVTM, CDR2 ANQGSEA. The CDR3 loop spans 13 amino acids. In DNA, the CDR3 is TGCAGCGTTGATGTGCCCTTGGAAACTGAAGCTTTCTTT. It encodes CSVDVPLETEAFF. Looking up the rest from reference TRBV29-1 and TRBJ1-1 gives the full variable domain: SAVISQKPSRDICQRGTSLTIQCQVDSQVTMMFWYRQQPGQSLTLIATANQGSEATYESGFVIDKFPISRPNLTFSTLTVSNMSPEDSSIYLCSVDVPLETEAFFGQGTRLTVV.

There are many counts of this clonotype. The V call is TRBV4-3, the J call TRBJ2-1; no clear D gene. V shed 3 bases and J shed 4 bases, with 10 bases lying between them. The CDR3 loop spans 14 amino acids. From germline, CDR1 is LGHNA and CDR2 YSLEER. The CDR3 DNA follows: TGCGCCAGCAGCCAGAGAGGCAATTACAATGAGCAGTTCTTC. Its translation: CASSQRGNYNEQFF.

This clonotype came up many times. CDR3 loop: CASSSPTGPYEQYF. The CDR3 nucleotides are TGTGCCAGCAGTTCACCCACAGGTCCCTACGAGCAGTACTTC. This chain connects TRBV12-3 or TRBV12-4 to TRBJ2-7, with D perhaps matching TRBD1 (5 bases). Trimming took off 4 bases at V and 2 bases at J, with 12 bases between the two ends. The CDR3 consists of 14 residues.

The sample holds many counts of this clonotype. The chain recombines TRBV10-3 with TRBJ1-1, with a tentative D call TRBD1 (5 bases). CDR1 ENHRY and CDR2 SYGVKD come from the germline V gene. The CDR3 is 15 residues long. V was pared by 0 bases and J by 0 bases, with 8 bases between. CDR3 in amino acids: CAISESTGMNTEAFF. The DNA for the CDR3 is TGTGCCATCAGTGAGTCCACAGGAATGAACACTGAAGCTTTCTTT.

This clonotype appeared many times. V and J are TRBV12-3 or TRBV12-4 and TRBJ1-1; D is undetermined. The CDR3 runs to 12 residues. V lost 4 bases to trimming and J lost 9 bases, with 12 bases between them. The CDR3 DNA is TGTGCCAGCAGTTCGATGACCGAGAAAGCTTTCTTT. Protein: CASSSMTEKAFF.

This clonotype showed up many times. The gene calls are TRBV6-2 or TRBV6-3 and TRBJ2-6; no reliable D call. Trimming left V 6 bases short and J 2 bases short, with 8 bases between. Germline CDR1 and CDR2: MNHEY and SVGEGT. The CDR3 has 14 residues. The CDR3 DNA reads TGTGCCAGCAGAAAATTGCCTGGGGCCAACGTCCTGACTTTC. As protein: CASRKLPGANVLTF.

This clonotype was recorded at least ten times. The genes are TRBV12-3 or TRBV12-4 and TRBJ1-1, with a weak D call TRBD1 (5 bases). V was pared by 1 base and J by 9 bases, with 6 bases between. This CDR3 is 11 amino acids long. The CDR3 protein is CASSLGTQAFF. For the CDR3, the DNA is TGTGCCAGCAGTTTAGGGACACAAGCTTTCTTT.

In its sample, this clonotype was seen many times. The chain recombines TRBV9 with TRBJ2-3; D unclear. This CDR3 is built from 12 residues. Trimming removed 3 bases from V and 6 bases from J, with 8 bases in between. The germline CDR1 and CDR2 sequences are SGDLS and YYNGEE. The CDR3, as DNA: TGTGCCAGCAGCGCCACTGGGGATACGCAGTATTTT. Translating it yields CASSATGDTQYF. The variable domain in full, with the rest retrieved from reference TRBV9 and TRBJ2-3, is DSGVTQTPKHLITATGQRVTLRCSPRSGDLSVYWYQQSLDQGLQFLIQYYNGEERAKGNILERFSAQQFPDLHSELNLSSLELGDSALYFCASSATGDTQYFGPGTRLTVL.

The table lists this clonotype with many counts. At one of its ends the junction is not consistent with the germline gene, which may arise from a read error. V usage is TRBV20-1 and J usage is TRBJ2-5; no firm D call. Per germline, CDR1 DFQATT and CDR2 SNEGSKA (reference sequence). The CDR3 is 16 amino acids. The DNA of the CDR3 is TGCAGTGCGAGAGATCGCCTTGACACCTACCAAGAGACCCAGTACTTC. Encoded protein: CSARDRLDTYQETQYF.